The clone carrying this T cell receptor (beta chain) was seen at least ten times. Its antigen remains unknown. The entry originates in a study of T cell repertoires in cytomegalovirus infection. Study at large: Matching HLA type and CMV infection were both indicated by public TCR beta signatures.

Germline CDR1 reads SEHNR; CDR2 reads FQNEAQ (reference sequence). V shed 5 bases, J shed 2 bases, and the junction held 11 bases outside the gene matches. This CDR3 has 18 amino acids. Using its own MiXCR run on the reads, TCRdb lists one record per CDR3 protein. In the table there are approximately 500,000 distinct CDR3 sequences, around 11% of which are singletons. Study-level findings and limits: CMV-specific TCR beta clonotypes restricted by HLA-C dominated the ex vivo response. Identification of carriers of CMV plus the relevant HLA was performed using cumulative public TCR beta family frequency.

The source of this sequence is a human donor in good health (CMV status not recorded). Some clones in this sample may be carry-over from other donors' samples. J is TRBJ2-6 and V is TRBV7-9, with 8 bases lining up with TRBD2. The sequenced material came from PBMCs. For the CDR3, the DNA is TGTGCCAGCAGCCCAAGCTCCCCGGGAGGGCCTGGGGCCAACGTCCTGACTTTC. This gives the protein CASSPSSPGGPGANVLTF. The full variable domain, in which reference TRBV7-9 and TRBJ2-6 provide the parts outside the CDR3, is DTGVSQNPRHKITKRGQNVTFRCDPISEHNRLYWYRQTLGQGPEFLTYFQNEAQLEKSRLLSDRFSAERPKGSFSTLEIQRTEQGDSAMYLCASSPSSPGGPGANVLTFGAGSRLTVL.